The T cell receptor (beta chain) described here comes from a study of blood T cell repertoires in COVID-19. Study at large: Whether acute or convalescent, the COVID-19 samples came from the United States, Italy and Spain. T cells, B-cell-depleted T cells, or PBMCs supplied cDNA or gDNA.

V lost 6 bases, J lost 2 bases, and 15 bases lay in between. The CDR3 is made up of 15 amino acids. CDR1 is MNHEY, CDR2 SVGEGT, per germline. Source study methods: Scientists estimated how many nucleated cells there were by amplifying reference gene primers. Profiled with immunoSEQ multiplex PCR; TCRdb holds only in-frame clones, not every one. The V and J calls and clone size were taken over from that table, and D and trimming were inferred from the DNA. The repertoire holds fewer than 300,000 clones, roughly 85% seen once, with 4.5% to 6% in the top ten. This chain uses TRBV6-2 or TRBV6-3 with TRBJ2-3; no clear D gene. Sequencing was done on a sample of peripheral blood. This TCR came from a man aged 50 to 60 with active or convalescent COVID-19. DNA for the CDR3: TGTGCCAGCAGCCCTTTTTCCTTATCCACAGATACGCAGTATTTT. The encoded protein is CASSPFSLSTDTQYF.